The TCR beta chain described here comes from a study of T cell responses to AZD1222 COVID-19 vaccine. Study summary: Analysis merged second doses at about 4 or about 12 weeks. Study-level findings and limits: Dominant at 160-218 and 743-854, vaccine-associated CD4 TCRs also spanned spike. Spike-specific TCR repertoires showed rising breadth and depth after two AZD1222 doses.

Remarks on this clone: Its antigen remains unknown.

Clones were sequenced by immunoSEQ multiplex PCR, and TCRdb holds only the in-frame ones, with some missing. The sample includes 72,000 or so clones, 85% of them seen just once. Germline V gene data show CDR1 as MNHEY and CDR2 as SVGAGI. With 7 bases removed from V and 1 base from J, the gap between germline ends came to 13 bases. CDR3 size: 14 residues. The TCR sequence derives from an adult in good health. The V gene is TRBV6-5, the J gene TRBJ1-1; TRBD1 might be the D (5 bases). The sample was peripheral blood, taken on day 0 of AZD1222 vaccination. CDR3 sequence reads: CASKWGTTNTEAFF. In DNA form, the CDR3 reads TGTGCCAGCAAATGGGGCACCACGAACACTGAAGCTTTCTTT.